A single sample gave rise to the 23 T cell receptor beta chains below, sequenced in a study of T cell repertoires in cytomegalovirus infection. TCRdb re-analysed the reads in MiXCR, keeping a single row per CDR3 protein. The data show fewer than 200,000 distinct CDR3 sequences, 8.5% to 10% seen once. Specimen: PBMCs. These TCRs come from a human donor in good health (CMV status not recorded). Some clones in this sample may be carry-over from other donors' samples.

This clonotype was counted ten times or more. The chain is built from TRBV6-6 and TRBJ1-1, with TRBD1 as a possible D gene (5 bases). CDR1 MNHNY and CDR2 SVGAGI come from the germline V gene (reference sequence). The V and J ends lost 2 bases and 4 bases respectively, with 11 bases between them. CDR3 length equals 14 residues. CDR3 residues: CASSYEIGGTEAFF. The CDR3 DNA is TGTGCCAGCAGTTACGAGATTGGGGGCACTGAAGCTTTCTTT.

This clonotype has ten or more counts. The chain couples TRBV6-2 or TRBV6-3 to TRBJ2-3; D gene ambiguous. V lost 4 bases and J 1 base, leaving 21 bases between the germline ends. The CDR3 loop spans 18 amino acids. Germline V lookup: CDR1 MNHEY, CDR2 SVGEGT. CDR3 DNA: TGTGCCAGCAGTTCCACAAAAGTTTACAGCGCCCGCACAGATACGCAGTATTTT. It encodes CASSSTKVYSARTDTQYF.

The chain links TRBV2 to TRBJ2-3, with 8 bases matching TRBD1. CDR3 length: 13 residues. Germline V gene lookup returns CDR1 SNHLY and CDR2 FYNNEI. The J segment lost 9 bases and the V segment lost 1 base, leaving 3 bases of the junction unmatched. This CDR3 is CASSEEPGGTQYF. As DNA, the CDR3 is TGTGCCAGCAGTGAAGAACCAGGGGGCACGCAGTATTTT.

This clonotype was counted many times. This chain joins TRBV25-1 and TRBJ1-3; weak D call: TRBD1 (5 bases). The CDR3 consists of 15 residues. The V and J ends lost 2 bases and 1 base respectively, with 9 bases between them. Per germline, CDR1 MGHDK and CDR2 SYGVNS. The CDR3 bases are TGTGCCAGCAGTGAACCTGGGACTTCTGGAAACACCATATATTTT. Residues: CASSEPGTSGNTIYF. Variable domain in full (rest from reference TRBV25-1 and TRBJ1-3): EADIYQTPRYLVIGTGKKITLECSQTMGHDKMYWYQQDPGMELHLIHYSYGVNSTEKGDLSSESTVSRIRTEHFPLTLESARPSHTSQYLCASSEPGTSGNTIYFGEGSWLTVV.

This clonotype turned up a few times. This CDR3 reads CASSPSRGQGANIQYF. CDR3 nucleotide sequence: TGTGCCAGCAGCCCGAGTAGGGGACAGGGGGCGAACATTCAGTACTTC. This rearrangement joins TRBV9 to TRBJ2-4; 12 nucleotides align to TRBD1. V dropped 4 bases and J dropped 7; count of bases not matched to a gene: 9. This CDR3 spans 16 amino acids. Germline CDR1 reads SGDLS; CDR2 reads YYNGEE.

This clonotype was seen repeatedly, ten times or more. The CDR3 is CSGGLAGGGNNEQFF. CDR3 DNA sequence: TGCAGTGGGGGACTAGCGGGAGGCGGGAACAATGAGCAGTTCTTC. V and J are TRBV20-1 and TRBJ2-1; 15 nucleotides align to TRBD2. The V segment lost 7 bases and the J segment 5 bases; nucleotides outside the gene matches: 6. Germline CDR1 reads DFQATT; CDR2 reads SNEGSKA (reference sequence). The length of the CDR3 is 15 residues.

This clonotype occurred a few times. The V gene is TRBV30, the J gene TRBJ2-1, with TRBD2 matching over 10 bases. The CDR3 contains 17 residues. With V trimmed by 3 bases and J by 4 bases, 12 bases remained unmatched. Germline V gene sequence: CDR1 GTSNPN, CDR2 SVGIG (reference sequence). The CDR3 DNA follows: TGTGCCTGGAGCCTAGGCCTCCTAGCGGGAGCTTACAATGAGCAGTTCTTC. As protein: CAWSLGLLAGAYNEQFF.

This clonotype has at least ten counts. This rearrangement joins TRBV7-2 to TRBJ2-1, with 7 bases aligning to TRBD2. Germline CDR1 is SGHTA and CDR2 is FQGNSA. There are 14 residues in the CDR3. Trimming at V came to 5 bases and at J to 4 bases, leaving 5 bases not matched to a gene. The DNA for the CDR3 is TGTGCCAGCAGCCGGCTAGCGGCGTACAATGAGCAGTTCTTC. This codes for CASSRLAAYNEQFF.

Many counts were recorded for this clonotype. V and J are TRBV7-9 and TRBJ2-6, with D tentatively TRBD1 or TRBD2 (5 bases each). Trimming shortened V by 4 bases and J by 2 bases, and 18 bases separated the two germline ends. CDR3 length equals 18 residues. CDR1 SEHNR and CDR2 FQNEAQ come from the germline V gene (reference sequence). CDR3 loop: CASSSVGTSATGANVLTF. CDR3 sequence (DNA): TGTGCCAGCAGCTCCGTAGGGACGTCGGCTACTGGGGCCAACGTCCTGACTTTC.

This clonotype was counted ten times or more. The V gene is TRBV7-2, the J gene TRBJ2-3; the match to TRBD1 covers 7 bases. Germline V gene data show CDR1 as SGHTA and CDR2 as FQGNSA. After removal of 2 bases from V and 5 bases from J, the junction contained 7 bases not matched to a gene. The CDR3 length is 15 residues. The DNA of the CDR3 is TGTGCCAGCAGCTTAAGCCGGCAGGGGGTAGATACGCAGTATTTT. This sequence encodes CASSLSRQGVDTQYF.

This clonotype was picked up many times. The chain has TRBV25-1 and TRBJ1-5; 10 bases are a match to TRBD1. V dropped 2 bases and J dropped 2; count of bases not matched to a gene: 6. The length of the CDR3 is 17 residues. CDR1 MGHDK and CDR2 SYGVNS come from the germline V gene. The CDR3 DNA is TGTGCCAGCAGTGAACCGGGACAGGGGCTGCGCAATCAGCCCCAGCATTTT. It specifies CASSEPGQGLRNQPQHF.

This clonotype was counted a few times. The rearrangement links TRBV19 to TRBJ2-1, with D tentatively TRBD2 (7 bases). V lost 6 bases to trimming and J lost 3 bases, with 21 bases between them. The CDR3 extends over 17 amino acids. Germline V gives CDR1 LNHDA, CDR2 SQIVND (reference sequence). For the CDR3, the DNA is TGTGCCAGTAGCCCATCCCAGGGGACTACCTTCTACAATGAGCAGTTCTTC. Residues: CASSPSQGTTFYNEQFF.

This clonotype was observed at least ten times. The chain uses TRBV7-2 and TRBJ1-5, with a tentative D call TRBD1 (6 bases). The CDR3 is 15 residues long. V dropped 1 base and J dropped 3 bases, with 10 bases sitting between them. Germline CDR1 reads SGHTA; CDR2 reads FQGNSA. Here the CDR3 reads CASSLGDTTNQPQHF. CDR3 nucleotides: TGTGCCAGCAGCTTAGGGGACACAACCAATCAGCCCCAGCATTTT.

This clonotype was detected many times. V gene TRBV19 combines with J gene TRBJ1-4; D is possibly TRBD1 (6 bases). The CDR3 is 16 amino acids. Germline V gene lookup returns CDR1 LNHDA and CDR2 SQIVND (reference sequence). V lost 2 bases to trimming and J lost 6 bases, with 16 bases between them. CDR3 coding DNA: TGTGCCAGTAGTATACGCAGGGGTCAAGGAGATGAAAAACTGTTTTTT. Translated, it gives CASSIRRGQGDEKLFF.

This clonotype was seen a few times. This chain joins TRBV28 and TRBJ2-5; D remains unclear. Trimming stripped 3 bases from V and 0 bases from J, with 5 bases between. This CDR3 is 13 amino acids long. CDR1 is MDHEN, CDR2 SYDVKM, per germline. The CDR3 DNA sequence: TGTGCCAGCAGTTTCACTAACCAAGAGACCCAGTACTTC. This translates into CASSFTNQETQYF.

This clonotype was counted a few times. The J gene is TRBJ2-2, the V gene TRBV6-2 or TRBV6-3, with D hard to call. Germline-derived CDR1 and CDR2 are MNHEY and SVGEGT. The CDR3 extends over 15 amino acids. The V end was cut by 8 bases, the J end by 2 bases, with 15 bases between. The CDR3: CASCPNADNTGELFF. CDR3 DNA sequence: TGTGCCAGCTGCCCGAACGCGGACAACACCGGGGAGCTGTTTTTT.

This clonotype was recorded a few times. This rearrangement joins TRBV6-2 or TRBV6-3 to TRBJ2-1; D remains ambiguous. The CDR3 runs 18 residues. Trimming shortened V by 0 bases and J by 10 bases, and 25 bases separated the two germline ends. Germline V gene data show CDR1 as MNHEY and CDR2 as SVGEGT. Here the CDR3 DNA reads TGTGCCAGCAGTTACTCGAGTTCCCCCGGGCCAGATACAGTCGAGCAGTTCTTC. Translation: CASSYSSSPGPDTVEQFF.

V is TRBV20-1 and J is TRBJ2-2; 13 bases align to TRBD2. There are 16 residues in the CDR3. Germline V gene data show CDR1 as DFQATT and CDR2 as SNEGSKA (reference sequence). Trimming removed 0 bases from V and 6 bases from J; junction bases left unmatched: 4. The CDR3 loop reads CSARDQLAGGPGELFF. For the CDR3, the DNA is TGCAGTGCTAGAGACCAACTAGCGGGGGGGCCCGGGGAGCTGTTTTTT.

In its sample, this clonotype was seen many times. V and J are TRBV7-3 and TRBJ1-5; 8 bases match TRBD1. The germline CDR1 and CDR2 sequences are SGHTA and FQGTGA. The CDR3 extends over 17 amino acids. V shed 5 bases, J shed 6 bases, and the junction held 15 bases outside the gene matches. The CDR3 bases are TGTGCCAGCAGCCACCGGGACAGGTGGGGGCTCAGTCAGCCCCAGCATTTT. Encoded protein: CASSHRDRWGLSQPQHF.

Here the CDR3 DNA reads TGTGCCAGCAGCTTAGTACAGGGGAGGCGCACTGAAGCTTTCTTT. Protein: CASSLVQGRRTEAFF. The J gene is TRBJ1-1, the V gene TRBV7-2; 7 bases are shared with TRBD1. The ends lost 1 base at V and 4 bases at J; junction bases unmatched: 6. CDR3 size: 15 residues. Looked up from germline, CDR1 is SGHTA and CDR2 is FQGNSA.

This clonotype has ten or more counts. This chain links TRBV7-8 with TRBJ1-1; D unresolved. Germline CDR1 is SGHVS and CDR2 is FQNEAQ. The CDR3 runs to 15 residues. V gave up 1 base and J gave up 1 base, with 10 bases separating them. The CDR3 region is CASSLGHIPNTEAFF. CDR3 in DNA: TGTGCCAGCAGCTTAGGGCACATTCCGAACACTGAAGCTTTCTTT.

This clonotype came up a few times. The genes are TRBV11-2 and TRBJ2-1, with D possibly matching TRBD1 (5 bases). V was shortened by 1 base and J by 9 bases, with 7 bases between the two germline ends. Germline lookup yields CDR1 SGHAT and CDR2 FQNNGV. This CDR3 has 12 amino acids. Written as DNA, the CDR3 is TGTGCCAGCAGCTTAGTAGGGGTTGAGCAGTTCTTC. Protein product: CASSLVGVEQFF.

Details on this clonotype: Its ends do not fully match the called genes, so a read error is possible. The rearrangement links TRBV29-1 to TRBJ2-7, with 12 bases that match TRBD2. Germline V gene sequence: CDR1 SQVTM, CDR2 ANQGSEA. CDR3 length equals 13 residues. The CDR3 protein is CSVMTSGRYELYF. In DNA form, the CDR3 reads TGCAGCGTCATGACTAGCGGGAGATACGAGCTGTACTTC.